These 26 T cell receptor beta chains came from one sample sequenced in a study of monozygotic twins with cystic fibrosis. Here immunoSEQ multiplex PCR was the method, and the copy in TCRdb shows in-frame clones only, minus some. Of approximately 25,000 clones listed, about 91% are singletons. Sequencing was performed on blood. The receptors derive from a girl aged 2 to 9 with cystic fibrosis.

The chain combines TRBV19 with TRBJ1-5, with D uncertain. The CDR3 has 15 amino acids. With 7 bases removed from V and 1 base from J, the gap between germline ends came to 14 bases. Looked up from germline, CDR1 is LNHDA and CDR2 is SQIVND (reference sequence). The CDR3 DNA reads TGTGCCAGTATCCGAAGACATGGCAGCAATCAGCCCCAGCATTTT. This codes for CASIRRHGSNQPQHF.

The chain couples TRBV29-1 to TRBJ1-1, with D possibly matching TRBD1 (5 bases). The length of the CDR3 is 14 residues. V shed 3 bases and J shed 1 base, with 12 bases lying between them. The germline CDR1 and CDR2 sequences are SQVTM and ANQGSEA. DNA for the CDR3: TGCAGCGTTGACCCTGGGGGTCGGAACACTGAAGCTTTCTTT. Translation: CSVDPGGRNTEAFF.

The J gene is TRBJ1-2, the V gene TRBV6-5; TRBD1 aligns across 8 bases. Germline V gives CDR1 MNHEY, CDR2 SVGAGI. The CDR3 sequence is 13 residues long. The junction had 2 bases not matched to a gene; V was cut back by 4 bases and J by 4 bases. Written as DNA, the CDR3 is TGTGCCAGCAGTTCAGGGGGCGCCTATGGCTACACCTTC. Its translation is CASSSGGAYGYTF.

V usage is TRBV27 and J usage is TRBJ1-2, with D hard to call. This CDR3 has 14 residues. CDR1 MNHEY and CDR2 SMNVEV come from the germline V gene (reference sequence). V lost 5 bases, J lost 4 bases, and 14 bases lay in between. This chain's CDR3 is CASSQRRGFYGYTF. The CDR3 DNA follows: TGTGCCAGCAGTCAACGGCGGGGTTTCTATGGCTACACCTTC.

The chain combines TRBV4-3 with TRBJ1-1; D is undetermined. V was shortened by 2 bases and J by 0 bases, with 4 bases between the two germline ends. CDR3 length: 13 residues. Germline CDR1 reads LGHNA; CDR2 reads YSLEER. The CDR3 DNA reads TGCGCCAGCAGCCAAAATATGAACACTGAAGCTTTCTTT. Its protein product is CASSQNMNTEAFF.

The chain carries TRBV2 and TRBJ1-2; D is ambiguous. CDR1 and CDR2 (germline): SNHLY, FYNNEI. This CDR3 is 13 amino acids long. The V end lost 7 bases, the J end lost 0 bases, and 9 bases lay between the germline ends. The CDR3 loop is CASTGEANYGYTF. The CDR3 DNA sequence: TGTGCCAGCACCGGCGAAGCTAACTATGGCTACACCTTC.

V usage is TRBV18 and J usage is TRBJ1-4; D uncertain. This CDR3 has 16 residues. Germline assignment: CDR1 KGHSH and CDR2 LQKENI. Trimming removed 0 bases at V and 8 bases at J, with 16 bases between. CDR3 coding DNA: TGTGCCAGCTCACCACCGAATACCGTCCAGAAGGAAAAACTGTTTTTT. Translation gives CASSPPNTVQKEKLFF.

The chain employs TRBV5-1 and TRBJ2-6; 8 bases match TRBD1. CDR1 and CDR2 (germline): SGHRS, YFSETQ. With V trimmed by 4 bases and J by 0 bases, 6 bases remained unmatched. The CDR3 extends over 17 amino acids. CDR3: CASSTGQGYSGANVLTF. As DNA, the CDR3 is TGCGCCAGCAGCACCGGACAGGGCTACTCTGGGGCCAACGTCCTGACTTTC.

The rearrangement links TRBV7-8 to TRBJ2-6; D unclear. From germline, CDR1 is SGHVS and CDR2 FQNEAQ. The CDR3 runs 14 residues. V lost 3 bases and J lost 3, with 6 bases in between. CDR3 coding DNA: TGTGCCAGCAGCTTTGGCAGTGGGGCCAACGTCCTGACTTTC. Translating gives CASSFGSGANVLTF.

This clone was recorded once. The chain joins TRBV2 to TRBJ1-1; weak D call: TRBD1 (5 bases). The CDR3 is 13 residues long. V was clipped by 0 bases and J by 7 bases, with 9 bases between them. Looked up from germline, CDR1 is SNHLY and CDR2 is FYNNEI. The DNA for the CDR3 is TGTGCCAGCAGTGAAGCCTCGGGGGGTGAAGCTTTCTTT. Protein: CASSEASGGEAFF.

The chain recombines TRBV6-1 with TRBJ1-4, with TRBD1 matching 8 bases. This CDR3 is built from 16 residues. Trimming at V came to 2 bases and at J to 7 bases, leaving 9 bases not matched to a gene. Germline CDR1 reads MNHNS; CDR2 reads SASEGT. CDR3 amino acids: CASSERTGRVGEKLFF. The CDR3 bases are TGTGCCAGCAGTGAACGGACAGGGAGAGTGGGTGAAAAACTGTTTTTT.

J is TRBJ2-6 and V is TRBV5-1; perhaps TRBD2 as D (6 bases). Trimming took 4 bases from V and 0 from J, leaving 11 bases between them. CDR3 size: 16 residues. Germline V gene data show CDR1 as SGHRS and CDR2 as YFSETQ. For the CDR3, the DNA is TGCGCCAGCAGCCTCGGGGGTAGCTCTGGGGCCAACGTCCTGACTTTC. Translation: CASSLGGSSGANVLTF. Full variable domain (rest looked up from reference TRBV5-1 and TRBJ2-6): KAGVTQTPRYLIKTRGQQVTLSCSPISGHRSVSWYQQTPGQGLQFLFEYFSETQRNKGNFPGRFSGRQFSNSRSEMNVSTLELGDSALYLCASSLGGSSGANVLTFGAGSRLTVL.

DNA for the CDR3: TGTGCCAGCAGTGACATGACCCAGAGCTCCTATAATTCACCCCTCCACTTT. Its protein product is CASSDMTQSSYNSPLHF. This chain uses TRBV6-1 with TRBJ1-6, with D unresolved. The V gene lost 3 bases and the J gene lost 0 bases, with 12 bases spanning the gap. Germline CDR1 MNHNS, CDR2 SASEGT. This CDR3 is 17 amino acids long.

The chain links TRBV6-5 to TRBJ1-1, with D unresolved. CDR3 length: 14 amino acids. The germline gives CDR1 MNHEY, CDR2 SVGAGI. Trimming left V 2 bases short and J 0 bases short, with 7 bases between. This chain's CDR3 is CASSYQAMNTEAFF. In DNA, the CDR3 is TGTGCCAGCAGTTACCAGGCGATGAACACTGAAGCTTTCTTT.

V and J are TRBV18 and TRBJ1-1, with 8 bases lining up with TRBD1. The CDR3 spans 16 residues. Germline V gene sequence: CDR1 KGHSH, CDR2 LQKENI. J lost 2 bases, V lost 6 bases, and 11 bases had no gene match. In nucleotides, the CDR3 is TGTGCCAGCTCCCCGAACATACAGGGGGGAAACACTGAAGCTTTCTTT. Translating gives CASSPNIQGGNTEAFF. The full variable domain, in which reference TRBV18 and TRBJ1-1 provide the parts outside the CDR3, is NAGVMQNPRHLVRRRGQEARLRCSPMKGHSHVYWYRQLPEEGLKFMVYLQKENIIDESGMPKERFSAEFPKEGPSILRIQQVVRGDSAAYFCASSPNIQGGNTEAFFGQGTRLTVV.

The chain is built from TRBV7-6 and TRBJ2-7; D may be TRBD1 (5 bases). The V end lost 0 bases, the J end lost 2 bases, and 8 bases lay between the germline ends. Germline V lookup: CDR1 SGHVS, CDR2 FNYEAQ. CDR3 length equals 14 residues. CDR3 protein: CASSLAGQPYEQYF. The CDR3 DNA follows: TGTGCCAGCAGCTTAGCGGGGCAGCCCTACGAGCAGTACTTC.

The rearrangement links TRBV11-2 to TRBJ2-7; D remains ambiguous. Trimming cost V 2 bases and J 2 bases, with 10 bases left between them. CDR3 size: 14 residues. Germline values: CDR1 SGHAT, CDR2 FQNNGV. The CDR3 coding sequence is TGTGCCAGCAGCTTACGACGCCCCCCCTACGAGCAGTACTTC. The encoded protein is CASSLRRPPYEQYF.

The chain joins TRBV27 to TRBJ1-1, with no clear D. The V end lost 1 base, the J end lost 1 base, and 7 bases lay between the germline ends. The V gene's germline CDR1 is MNHEY and CDR2 SMNVEV (reference sequence). The length of the CDR3 is 14 residues. The CDR3 bases are TGTGCCAGCAGTTTATTGGGAGGGAACACTGAAGCTTTCTTT. Its translation is CASSLLGGNTEAFF.

The chain combines TRBV2 with TRBJ1-1; 8 bases line up with TRBD1. Germline-derived CDR1 and CDR2 are SNHLY and FYNNEI. The CDR3 length is 15 residues. With 2 bases clipped from V and 6 bases from J, the junction kept 8 bases outside the gene matches. CDR3 residues: CASSENPLQGAEAFF. CDR3 DNA sequence: TGTGCCAGCAGTGAAAATCCCCTACAGGGGGCTGAAGCTTTCTTT.

The chain combines TRBV2 with TRBJ1-1; 7 positions agree with TRBD1. The V gene's germline CDR1 is SNHLY and CDR2 FYNNEI. Germline trimming cut 3 bases from V and 6 bases from J; bases unmatched to any gene: 1. The CDR3 runs 12 residues. The CDR3 DNA follows: TGTGCCAGCAGTGAGACAGGGCCTGAAGCTTTCTTT. Its protein product is CASSETGPEAFF.

J is TRBJ2-7 and V is TRBV13; 10 bases map to TRBD2. The CDR3 extends over 15 amino acids. Germline loops: CDR1 PRHDT, CDR2 FYEKMQ (reference sequence). V was pared by 4 bases and J by 4 bases, with 7 bases of the junction left unmatched. CDR3 residues: CASSSGGLARYEQYF. For the CDR3, the DNA is TGTGCCAGCAGCTCTGGGGGACTAGCGAGGTACGAGCAGTACTTC.

V and J are TRBV5-1 and TRBJ1-4; tentatively, D is TRBD1 (5 bases). Germline V gives CDR1 SGHRS, CDR2 YFSETQ. Trimming stripped 4 bases from V and 6 bases from J, with 19 bases between. The CDR3 is 16 amino acids. The CDR3 sequence is CASSVGTRAGDEKLFF. For the CDR3, the DNA is TGCGCCAGCAGCGTAGGGACTCGGGCCGGCGATGAAAAACTGTTTTTT.

The V gene is TRBV7-2, the J gene TRBJ2-7; 8 bases are shared with TRBD1. V shed 5 bases, J shed 0 bases, and the junction held 9 bases outside the gene matches. The CDR3 is made up of 16 amino acids. The germline CDR1 and CDR2 sequences are SGHTA and FQGNSA. This chain's CDR3 is CASSPGAGTGSYEQYF. The DNA of the CDR3 is TGTGCCAGCAGCCCCGGTGCCGGGACAGGCTCCTACGAGCAGTACTTC.

This clone was picked up one time. The chain employs TRBV5-1 and TRBJ1-3; 7 positions match TRBD1. This CDR3 spans 14 amino acids. CDR1 and CDR2 (germline): SGHRS, YFSETQ. The ends lost 4 bases at V and 4 bases at J; junction bases unmatched: 5. The DNA for the CDR3 is TGCGCCAGCAGCCCTCCGGGACAGGGAAACACCATATATTTT. Its protein product is CASSPPGQGNTIYF.

The chain combines TRBV5-1 with TRBJ2-3; D is perhaps TRBD1 (5 bases). CDR1 is SGHRS, CDR2 YFSETQ, per germline. V was trimmed by 7 bases and J by 3 bases, leaving 12 bases between them. The CDR3 has 13 residues. CDR3 loop: CASCRSGTDTQYF. CDR3 DNA sequence: TGCGCCAGCTGTAGGTCAGGGACAGATACGCAGTATTTT.

In nucleotides, the CDR3 is TGTGCCAGCAGTTGGGGCCCCGAGCGGGGATCCTACGAGCAGTACTTC. This gives the protein CASSWGPERGSYEQYF. The chain is built from TRBV28 and TRBJ2-7; 7 bases match TRBD2. V lost 4 bases, J lost 1 base, and 10 bases stayed unmatched. CDR3 size: 16 residues. CDR1 is MDHEN, CDR2 SYDVKM, per germline. Drawing the rest from reference TRBV28 and TRBJ2-7, the complete variable domain is DVKVTQSSRYLVKRTGEKVFLECVQDMDHENMFWYRQDPGLGLRLIYFSYDVKMKEKGDIPEGYSVSREKKERFSLILESASTNQTSMYLCASSWGPERGSYEQYFGPGTRLTVT.